These T cell receptor beta chains were read from a single sample in a study of blood T cell repertoires in COVID-19. Repertoires were generated with immunoSEQ multiplex PCR, while TCRdb's copy carries only in-frame clones and drops some. This sample has roughly 55,000 clones, with roughly 90% found just once. Input material: peripheral blood. All receptors come from a human donor with active COVID-19. The donor label of this sample is uncertain. The CDR3 runs from the conserved cysteine through the conserved F or W. D genes are given only for firm matches. Clone size appears in some rows only: once, few, many, or a class for an expanded clone.

clone size	V gene	J gene	D gene	CDR3 protein	CDR3 DNA
-	TRBV2	TRBJ1-2	-	CASSVTGGYGYTF	TGTGCCAGCAGTGTGACAGGTGGCTATGGCTACACCTTC
few	TRBV5-6	TRBJ2-7	TRBD1	CASSPVGQGSSEQYF	TGTGCCAGCAGCCCAGTAGGACAGGGGTCGAGCGAGCAGTACTTC
-	TRBV6-2/TRBV6-3	TRBJ2-1	-	CASSYSIAPPRFF	TGTGCCAGCAGTTACTCGATCGCGCCACCGCGGTTCTTC
-	TRBV6-5	TRBJ1-2	-	CASDEGLLGGYTF	TGTGCCAGCGATGAGGGCCTGTTGGGTGGCTACACCTTC
-	TRBV5-1	TRBJ2-5	TRBD2	CASATPGGTQYF	TGCGCCAGCGCGACCCCGGGAGGGACCCAGTACTTC
-	TRBV7-8	TRBJ2-2	TRBD1	CASNLQGSGELFF	TGTGCCAGCAACCTACAGGGGTCCGGGGAGCTGTTTTTT
-	TRBV6-5	TRBJ2-5	-	CASSPRGPPETQYF	TGTGCCAGCAGTCCCCGAGGGCCCCCGGAGACCCAGTACTTC
-	TRBV11-2	TRBJ2-7	-	CASSLGGNRYEQYF	TGTGCCAGCAGCTTAGGCGGGAATCGCTACGAGCAGTACTTC
-	TRBV27	TRBJ2-7	TRBD1	CASRAGQGLSYEQYF	TGTGCCAGCAGGGCGGGACAGGGGCTCTCCTACGAGCAGTACTTC
-	TRBV12-5	TRBJ2-1	TRBD2	CASGLSTSGSNEQFF	TGTGCTAGTGGTTTGTCCACTAGCGGGAGTAATGAGCAGTTCTTC
once	TRBV7-2	TRBJ2-1	TRBD2	CASRSERGGPYNEQFF	TGTGCCAGCAGGTCTGAGCGGGGGGGGCCCTACAATGAGCAGTTCTTC
-	TRBV9	TRBJ2-2	TRBD2	CASSVASGTYTGELFF	TGTGCCAGCAGCGTAGCTAGCGGGACGTACACCGGGGAGCTGTTTTTT
-	TRBV19	TRBJ1-1	-	CASNPGWPVNTEAFF	TGTGCCAGTAACCCAGGGTGGCCAGTGAACACTGAAGCTTTCTTT
-	TRBV28	TRBJ1-4	-	CASSSGDNEKLFF	TGTGCCAGCAGTTCCGGGGATAATGAAAAACTGTTTTTT
-	TRBV3-1/TRBV3-2	TRBJ1-2	TRBD1	CASSPRQGSYGYTF	TGTGCCAGCAGCCCAAGACAGGGTTCCTATGGCTACACCTTC
-	TRBV6-4	TRBJ1-1	-	CASSQRGGPDTEAFF	TGTGCCAGCAGCCAAAGGGGGGGGCCGGACACTGAAGCTTTCTTT
-	TRBV5-4	TRBJ2-7	-	CASSLGQGSSYEQYF	TGTGCCAGCAGCTTGGGGCAGGGAAGCTCCTACGAGCAGTACTTC
-	TRBV5-1	TRBJ1-5	-	CASSLAGRGGQPQHF	TGCGCCAGCAGCTTGGCAGGGAGGGGTGGTCAGCCCCAGCATTTT
-	TRBV7-9	TRBJ2-2	-	CASSSEIGELFF	TGTGCCAGCAGCTCCGAGATCGGGGAGCTGTTTTTT
-	TRBV3-1/TRBV3-2	TRBJ1-1	-	CASSQARGTEAFF	TGTGCCAGCAGCCAAGCCCGGGGAACTGAAGCTTTCTTT
-	TRBV10-3	TRBJ1-5	-	CAISESRLPIQPQHF	TGTGCCATCAGTGAGTCGCGGCTTCCCATTCAGCCCCAGCATTTT
-	TRBV13	TRBJ2-6	-	CASSLTELSSGANVLTF	TGTGCCAGCAGCCTTACAGAGCTAAGCTCTGGGGCCAACGTCCTGACTTTC
-	TRBV5-1	TRBJ1-2	TRBD1	CASSPGQGARYGYTF	TGCGCCAGCAGTCCCGGACAGGGGGCGCGGTATGGCTACACCTTC
-	TRBV12-3/TRBV12-4	TRBJ2-7	TRBD1	CASTRTGDVGQYF	TGTGCCAGCACCAGGACAGGGGATGTCGGGCAGTACTTC
-	TRBV2	TRBJ2-6	TRBD1	CASTGQRRLTF	TGTGCCAGCACGGGACAGCGTAGGCTGACTTTC
-	TRBV6-4	TRBJ2-1	TRBD1	CASSEGTGSYNEQFF	TGTGCCAGCAGTGAAGGGACAGGCTCCTACAATGAGCAGTTCTTC
-	TRBV15	TRBJ2-4	-	CATSRDRGRDLNIQYF	TGTGCCACCAGCAGAGATAGGGGGCGGGATTTGAACATTCAGTACTTC